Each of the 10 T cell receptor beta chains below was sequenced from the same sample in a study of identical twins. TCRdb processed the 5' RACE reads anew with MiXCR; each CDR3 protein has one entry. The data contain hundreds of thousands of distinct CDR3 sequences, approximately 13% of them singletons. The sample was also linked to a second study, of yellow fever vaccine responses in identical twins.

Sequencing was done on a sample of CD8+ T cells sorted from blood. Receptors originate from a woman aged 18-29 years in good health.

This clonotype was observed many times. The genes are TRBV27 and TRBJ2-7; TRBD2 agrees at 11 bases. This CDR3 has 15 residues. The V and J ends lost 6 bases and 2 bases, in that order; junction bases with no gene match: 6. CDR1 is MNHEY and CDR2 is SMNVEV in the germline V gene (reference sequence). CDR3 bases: TGTGCCAGCAGGTGGGGACTAGCGGATACCTACGAGCAGTACTTC. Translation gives CASRWGLADTYEQYF.

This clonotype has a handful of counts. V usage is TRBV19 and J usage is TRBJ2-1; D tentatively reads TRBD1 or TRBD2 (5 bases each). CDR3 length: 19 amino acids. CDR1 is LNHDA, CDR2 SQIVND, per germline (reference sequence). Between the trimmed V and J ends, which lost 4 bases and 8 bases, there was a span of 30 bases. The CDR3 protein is CASSNRLGTLGPGKDEQFF. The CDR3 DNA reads TGTGCCAGTAGTAATAGGTTGGGGACCCTGGGGCCGGGGAAGGATGAGCAGTTCTTC.

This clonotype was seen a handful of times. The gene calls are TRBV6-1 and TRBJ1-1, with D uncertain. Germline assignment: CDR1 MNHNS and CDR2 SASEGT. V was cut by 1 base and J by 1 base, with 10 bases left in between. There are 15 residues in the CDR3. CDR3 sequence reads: CASSEDSWRNTEAFF. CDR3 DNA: TGTGCCAGCAGTGAAGACAGTTGGAGGAACACTGAAGCTTTCTTT.

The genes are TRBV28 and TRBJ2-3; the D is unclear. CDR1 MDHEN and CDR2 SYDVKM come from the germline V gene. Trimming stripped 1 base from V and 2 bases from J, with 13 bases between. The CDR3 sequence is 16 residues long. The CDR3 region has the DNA TGTGCCAGCAGTTTATATTCGGGTGGAGCCACAGATACGCAGTATTTT. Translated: CASSLYSGGATDTQYF.

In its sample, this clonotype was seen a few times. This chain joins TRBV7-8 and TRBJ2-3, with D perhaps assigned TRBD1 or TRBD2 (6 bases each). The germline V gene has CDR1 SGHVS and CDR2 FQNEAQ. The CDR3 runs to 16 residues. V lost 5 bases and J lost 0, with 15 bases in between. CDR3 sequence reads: CASSNPRGHSTDTQYF. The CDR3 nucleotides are TGTGCCAGCAGCAACCCCCGGGGGCACAGCACAGATACGCAGTATTTT.

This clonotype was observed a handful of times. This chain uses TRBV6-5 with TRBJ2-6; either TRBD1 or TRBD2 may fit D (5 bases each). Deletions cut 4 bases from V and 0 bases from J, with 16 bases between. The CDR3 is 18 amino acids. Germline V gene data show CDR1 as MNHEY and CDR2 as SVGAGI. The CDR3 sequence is CASSLFRDATSGANVLTF. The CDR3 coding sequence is TGTGCCAGCAGTTTGTTTCGGGACGCTACCTCTGGGGCCAACGTCCTGACTTTC.

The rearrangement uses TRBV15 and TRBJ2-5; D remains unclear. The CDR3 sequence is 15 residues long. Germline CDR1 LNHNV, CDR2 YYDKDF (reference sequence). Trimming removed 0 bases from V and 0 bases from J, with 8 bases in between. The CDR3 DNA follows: TGTGCCACCAGCAGAGATATGGGCAACCAAGAGACCCAGTACTTC. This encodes CATSRDMGNQETQYF.

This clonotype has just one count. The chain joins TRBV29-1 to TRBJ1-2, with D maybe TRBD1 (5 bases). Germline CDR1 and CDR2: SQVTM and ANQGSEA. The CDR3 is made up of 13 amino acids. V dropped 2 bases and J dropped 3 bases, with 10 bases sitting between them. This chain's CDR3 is CSVEYGDHYGYTF. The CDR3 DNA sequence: TGCAGCGTTGAATACGGGGACCACTATGGCTACACCTTC.

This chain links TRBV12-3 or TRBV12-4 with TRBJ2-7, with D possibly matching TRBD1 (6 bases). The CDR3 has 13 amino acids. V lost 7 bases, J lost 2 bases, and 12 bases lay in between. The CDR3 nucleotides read TGTGCCAGCACCCGGGACAATGCCTACGAGCAGTACTTC. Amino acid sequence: CASTRDNAYEQYF.

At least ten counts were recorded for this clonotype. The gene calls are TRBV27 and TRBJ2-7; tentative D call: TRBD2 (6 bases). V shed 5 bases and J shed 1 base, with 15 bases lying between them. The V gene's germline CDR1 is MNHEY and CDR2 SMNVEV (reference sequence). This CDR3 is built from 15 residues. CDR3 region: CASSPRGVGSYEQYV. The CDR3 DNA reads TGTGCCAGCAGTCCCCGCGGGGTCGGATCCTACGAGCAGTACGTC.